What follows is one T cell receptor (beta chain) and its context. The sample comes from a study of blood T cell repertoires in COVID-19. Study context: COVID-19 samples collected from the United States, Italy and Spain covered acute and convalescent phases. Sources were T cells, B-cell-depleted T cells, or PBMCs; the material itself was cDNA or gDNA.

In the original analysis: Amplification of reference gene primers was used by the study to estimate nucleated cell counts. This table comes from immunoSEQ multiplex PCR, and its TCRdb copy is limited to in-frame clones, with some not included. That table furnishes V, J and clone size, whereas the DNA furnished D and trimming. The table shows 100,000 to 150,000 clones, with 55% to 70% occurring only once. V lost 10 bases, J lost 9 bases, and 5 bases stayed unmatched. The CDR3 is 13 residues long. Germline assignment: CDR1 MNHEY and CDR2 SVGAGI. Material for sequencing was peripheral blood. The receptor's source is a woman in her 70s with acute or convalescent COVID-19. V gene TRBV6-5 combines with J gene TRBJ1-6; 11 nucleotides align to TRBD1. The DNA of the CDR3 is TGTGCCACCGGGACAGGGGGTGGTTCACCCCTCCACTTT. This translates into CATGTGGGSPLHF.